This passage covers 11 T cell receptor beta chains from one sample sequenced in a study of CD8+ T cells in alopecia areata. As the sequencing template, cDNA was produced by extracting RNA and reverse transcribing it. Only in-frame clones appear in the TCRdb table, and some are missing; sequencing was by immunoSEQ multiplex PCR. The sample consists of almost 250,000 clones, 65% to 70% of them appearing once. Sample: CD4+ T cells sorted from blood, taken at week 0. The receptors derive from a human donor with alopecia areata.

In this sample, this clone turned up once. The CDR3 DNA reads as TGTGCCAGCATCGCCCGGGACAGGGCCTACGAGCAGTACTTC. Translating it yields CASIARDRAYEQYF. The chain employs TRBV28 and TRBJ2-7; TRBD1 aligns across 9 bases. The length of the CDR3 is 14 residues. Germline V gene data show CDR1 as MDHEN and CDR2 as SYDVKM. The J segment lost 2 bases and the V segment lost 7 bases, leaving 6 bases of the junction unmatched.

This clone was observed once. This chain uses TRBV5-1 with TRBJ2-7, with D perhaps assigned TRBD1 or TRBD2 (5 bases each). Per the germline V gene, CDR1 is SGHRS and CDR2 is YFSETQ. Trimming removed 0 bases from V and 6 bases from J, with 7 bases in between. The CDR3 has 12 amino acids. The CDR3 DNA follows: TGCGCCAGCAGCTTGGCCGGGGCCGAGCAGTACTTC. This codes for CASSLAGAEQYF.

The V call is TRBV29-1, the J call TRBJ2-5; a possible D gene is TRBD2 (5 bases). CDR1 and CDR2 (germline): SQVTM, ANQGSEA. The CDR3 sequence is 11 residues long. Trimming took off 5 bases at V and 2 bases at J, with 6 bases between the two ends. The CDR3 nucleotides are TGCAGCGTTAGGGAGCAAGAGACCCAGTACTTC. This encodes CSVREQETQYF.

As concerns this clone: A junction boundary mismatches the germline segment, possibly from a read error. J is TRBJ2-3 and V is TRBV27; D is unclear. CDR3 length: 15 residues. The V gene's germline CDR1 is MNHEY and CDR2 SMNVEV (reference sequence). The CDR3 nucleotides read TGTGCCAGCAGTTCCTACGGAGAAGGTACAGCTACGCAGTATTTT. As protein: CASSSYGEGTATQYF.

The rearrangement uses TRBV19 and TRBJ1-4; 9 bases fit TRBD1. CDR1 is LNHDA, CDR2 SQIVND, per germline (reference sequence). J lost 7 bases, V lost 5 bases, and 5 bases had no gene match. This CDR3 has 14 amino acids. The CDR3 nucleotides read TGTGCCAGTAGTCTACAGGGGGCGGGTGAAAAACTGTTTTTT. Protein sequence: CASSLQGAGEKLFF.

This clone showed up just a few times. CDR3 protein: CASSPSRRETQYF. The CDR3 coding sequence is TGTGCCAGCTCTCCTTCCCGGAGGGAGACCCAGTACTTC. The chain uses TRBV18 and TRBJ2-5; a possible D gene is TRBD2 (5 bases). The CDR3 contains 13 residues. Trimming took off 6 bases at V and 5 bases at J, with 13 bases between the two ends. The germline V gene has CDR1 KGHSH and CDR2 LQKENI.

The chain has TRBV5-1 and TRBJ1-6; D call uncertain. Germline V gene sequence: CDR1 SGHRS, CDR2 YFSETQ. The CDR3 runs to 13 residues. Trimming removed 2 bases from V and 11 bases from J, with 11 bases in between. DNA for the CDR3: TGCGCCAGCAGCTTAGGTAGTCTGGCACCCCTCCACTTT. Residues: CASSLGSLAPLHF.

The V gene is TRBV6-5, the J gene TRBJ1-1, with TRBD1 as a possible D gene (5 bases). Germline V lookup: CDR1 MNHEY, CDR2 SVGAGI. The CDR3 is 13 amino acids. With 6 bases removed from V and 7 bases from J, the gap between germline ends came to 15 bases. The chain's CDR3 is CASSQGRIGEAFF. As DNA, the CDR3 is TGTGCCAGCAGCCAGGGACGTATAGGTGAAGCTTTCTTT.

The rearrangement links TRBV11-2 to TRBJ2-3, with D tentatively TRBD1 (5 bases). Germline assignment: CDR1 SGHAT and CDR2 FQNNGV. This CDR3 has 15 residues. With 5 bases removed from V and 6 bases from J, the gap between germline ends came to 18 bases. CDR3 DNA: TGTGCCAGCAGCCCTCCGGTGGGGCTAGGGGATACGCAGTATTTT. Translation: CASSPPVGLGDTQYF.

About this clone: Other DNA sequences in this specimen translate into the identical CDR3. The rearrangement links TRBV29-1 to TRBJ1-2; tentative D call: TRBD1 (6 bases). V was cut by 6 bases and J by 5 bases, with 13 bases left in between. Germline assignment: CDR1 SQVTM and CDR2 ANQGSEA. The CDR3 sequence is 12 residues long. The CDR3 DNA sequence: TGCAGCGTCGGGGGAGGGGGATATGGCTACACCTTC. Its protein is CSVGGGGYGYTF.

The J gene is TRBJ1-1, the V gene TRBV30; D is unresolved. With 0 bases removed from V and 0 bases from J, the gap between germline ends came to 8 bases. The CDR3 runs 14 residues. The V gene's germline CDR1 is GTSNPN and CDR2 SVGIG (reference sequence). For the CDR3, the DNA is TGTGCCTGGAGTGTGTGGGGATTGAACACTGAAGCTTTCTTT. This sequence encodes CAWSVWGLNTEAFF.